The T cell receptor (beta chain) under discussion was sequenced for a study of T-cell reconstitution after alpha-beta-depleted transplantation in children. Many counts were recorded for this clonotype. The germline V gene encodes CDR1 SEHNR and CDR2 FQNEAQ (reference sequence). This CDR3 is built from 12 residues. V was clipped by 3 bases and J by 6 bases, with 8 bases between them. Preparation of the TCRbeta library used unique molecular identifiers. TCRdb reprocessed the PCR reads via MiXCR and lists one record per CDR3 protein. The table records about 360,000 distinct CDR3 sequences, less than 15% of them present only once.

The specimen comprised PBMCs, sampled from the stem cell graft. The origin of this receptor is a human donor who donated a stem cell graft to a child with Fanconi anemia. The gene calls are TRBV7-9 and TRBJ1-1; D is ambiguous. CDR3 sequence (DNA): TGTGCCAGCAGCTTCGTACAGTCTGAAGCTTTCTTT. The encoded protein is CASSFVQSEAFF.